These T cell receptor beta chains were read from a single sample in a study of immune evolution from preneoplasia to lung adenocarcinoma. The data were produced by immunoSEQ multiplex PCR, yet TCRdb's version contains in-frame clones alone and is incomplete. The sample holds approximately 6,600 clones, 65% to 85% seen once. Sequenced sample: FFPE adjacent normal lung tissue. Receptor source: a donor aged 70 or older with lung adenocarcinoma. Each CDR3 is given with its conserved first and last residue. The D gene is left open where the match is weak. Clone size, where shown, is once, few, many, or a class for clones that have expanded.

TRBD2,.,TRBV4-2,TRBJ2-5,TGTGCCAGCAGCCAAGAGCGTAGCGGGAGGCAAGAGACCCAGTACTTC,CASSQERSGRQETQYF
.,.,TRBV25-1,TRBJ1-1,TGTGCCAGCACACCTCGGACGGGAGGGACTGAAGCTTTCTTT,CASTPRTGGTEAFF
.,.,TRBV2,TRBJ1-2,TGTGCCAGCAGGGATCGGGTAGGCATGGGTGGCTACACCTTC,CASRDRVGMGGYTF
.,.,TRBV20-1,TRBJ1-1,TGCAGTCCCCATACTACTGAAGCTTTCTTT,CSPHTTEAFF
TRBD2,.,TRBV27,TRBJ2-7,TGTGCCAGCAGTCAGGGACTAGCGGGAGTCTACGAGCAGTACTTC,CASSQGLAGVYEQYF
TRBD1,.,TRBV7-3,TRBJ1-2,TGTGCCAGCAGCCCCGGGACAGGGGAAAGGATTAGCTACACCTTC,CASSPGTGERISYTF
.,few,TRBV6-1,TRBJ2-3,TGTGCCAGCAGTGAGAGTCGATTCGGCGGGAGCACAGATACGCAGTATTTT,CASSESRFGGSTDTQYF
.,.,TRBV19,TRBJ2-3,TGTGCCAGTAGTCTGGACGGCGCGGGCACAGATACGCAGTATTTT,CASSLDGAGTDTQYF
.,.,TRBV2,TRBJ1-6,TGTGCCAGCACACCCGTGGGGGCAGGAAGATCACCCCTCCACTTT,CASTPVGAGRSPLHF
TRBD2,.,TRBV28,TRBJ2-3,TGTGCCAGCAGTTATCGACTAGCGGCGGATACGCAGTATTTT,CASSYRLAADTQYF
TRBD1,once,TRBV11-2,TRBJ2-2,TGTGCCAGCAGCTTACGGACAGGGACCTTATATGGCACCGGGGAGCTGTTTTTT,CASSLRTGTLYGTGELFF
.,.,TRBV6-9,TRBJ2-7,TGTGCCAGCAGTTACCGCGAGCGCCGCCCCTACGAGCAGTACTTC,CASSYRERRPYEQYF
.,few,TRBV28,TRBJ1-2,TGTGCCAGCAGCTTTGGGCCTGGCCAGTACTATGGCTACACCTTC,CASSFGPGQYYGYTF
.,once,TRBV29-1,TRBJ1-2,TGCAGCGTTGTTACAGGAGGCTACACCTTC,CSVVTGGYTF
.,once,TRBV2,TRBJ2-7,TGTGCCAGCAATCCAGAAACCTACGAGCAGTACTTC,CASNPETYEQYF
TRBD2,.,TRBV7-7,TRBJ2-5,TGTGCTAGCAGCCCGGGACTAGCGGGGGAAGAGACCCAGTACTTC,CASSPGLAGEETQYF
.,.,TRBV2,TRBJ2-1,TGTGCCAGCAGTGAAGACACAGGCAATGAGCAGTTCTTC,CASSEDTGNEQFF
.,.,TRBV7-2,TRBJ2-7,TGTGCCAGCAGCTCTGACTTTAGGGTGAGGGAGCAGTACTTC,CASSSDFRVREQYF
.,.,TRBV12-5,TRBJ2-3,TGTGCTAGTAGTACAGAAACCACAGATACGCAGTATTTT,CASSTETTDTQYF
.,.,TRBV6-6,TRBJ1-1,TGTGCCAGCACAGGGCGGGCTGAAGCTTTCTTT,CASTGRAEAFF
.,.,TRBV6-5,TRBJ1-2,TGTGCCAGCAGTTACTCAAGGACAGCCTATGGCTACACCTTC,CASSYSRTAYGYTF
.,.,TRBV7-3,TRBJ2-1,TGTGCCAGCAGCTTAGGGCCCGCAAACAATGAGCAGTTCTTC,CASSLGPANNEQFF
TRBD2,.,TRBV18,TRBJ2-1,TGTGCCAGCTCCCAGACGGGGGGAATCGGGATGGATGAGCAGTTCTTC,CASSQTGGIGMDEQFF
.,.,TRBV18,TRBJ2-7,TGTGCCAGCTCACCACCGGGAGGAGGGGAGGTGATGGGTTACGAGCAGTACTTC,CASSPPGGGEVMGYEQYF
.,.,TRBV11-2,TRBJ2-5,TGTGCCAGCAGCTTAAATCAGCCAAGGGGGACCCAGTACTTC,CASSLNQPRGTQYF
TRBD2,.,TRBV19,TRBJ2-5,TGTGCCAGTAGTATAGCCGAGACGGGAGGGGGAGAGACCCAGTACTTC,CASSIAETGGGETQYF
.,few,TRBV2,TRBJ2-7,TGTGCCAGCAACGCAGAAAGCTACGAGCAGTACTTC,CASNAESYEQYF
.,.,TRBV9,TRBJ1-2,TGTGCCAGCAGCCCCCGGGACCCGATGGGTGGCTACACCTTC,CASSPRDPMGGYTF
.,.,TRBV7-3,TRBJ2-2,TGTGCCAGCAGCTTAGATGGACGCACCGGGGAGCTGTTTTTT,CASSLDGRTGELFF
.,.,TRBV15,TRBJ1-1,TGTGCCACCAGCACACCCGGCCTGAACACTGAAGCTTTCTTT,CATSTPGLNTEAFF
.,.,TRBV5-4,TRBJ1-2,TGTGCCAGCAGTTTGAGCTCGCCGGGTCCTGGCTACACCTTC,CASSLSSPGPGYTF
TRBD1,.,TRBV4-1,TRBJ2-7,TGCGCCAGCAGCCAAGACCCCCGTGGGACAGGATCCTACGAGCAGTACTTC,CASSQDPRGTGSYEQYF